This TCR beta chain was found in a study of T-cell memory formation after mild COVID-19. Overall study findings and caveats: Several responding clones turned up in pre-infection memory, indicating that cross-reactive memory may have taken part.

Constant-segment-primed 5'RACE gave TCR alpha and TCR beta cDNA libraries with sample barcodes and UMIs. One entry per CDR3 protein, called by TCRdb with MiXCR from the 5' RACE reads. The sample has about 180,000 distinct CDR3 sequences, under 20% seen once; the top ten hold around 1.9%. V gave up 1 base and J gave up 5 bases, with 5 bases separating them. The CDR3 totals 13 residues. The table lists this clonotype with many counts. Its matching antigen is unknown. This chain links TRBV12-3 or TRBV12-4 with TRBJ2-2; D unresolved. Sequencing used PBMCs or a T cell subset sorted from them (not recorded which). This TCR was recovered from an adult woman who had mild COVID-19 (a few samples of this study predate the infection). Cell type and time point are not known. The DNA for the CDR3 is TGTGCCAGCAGTTTAGAAAGTACCGGGGAGCTGTTTTTT. It translates to CASSLESTGELFF.